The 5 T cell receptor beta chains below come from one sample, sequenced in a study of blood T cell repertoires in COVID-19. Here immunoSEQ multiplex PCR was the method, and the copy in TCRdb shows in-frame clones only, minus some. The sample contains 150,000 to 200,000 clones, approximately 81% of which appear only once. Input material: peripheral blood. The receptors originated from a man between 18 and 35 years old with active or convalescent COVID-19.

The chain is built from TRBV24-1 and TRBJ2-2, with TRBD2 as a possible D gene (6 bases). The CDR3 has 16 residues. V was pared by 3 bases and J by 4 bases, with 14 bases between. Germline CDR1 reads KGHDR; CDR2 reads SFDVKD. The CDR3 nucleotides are TGTGCCACCAGTGATGAAGTGTCGGGACTCACCGGGGAGCTGTTTTTT. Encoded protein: CATSDEVSGLTGELFF.

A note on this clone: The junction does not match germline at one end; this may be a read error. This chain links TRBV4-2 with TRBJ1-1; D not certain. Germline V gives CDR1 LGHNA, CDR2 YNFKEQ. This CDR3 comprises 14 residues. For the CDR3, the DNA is TGTGCCAGCAGCCAACCACGAGGGAAAGGATCCTTGGCCTTT. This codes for CASSQPRGKGSLAF.

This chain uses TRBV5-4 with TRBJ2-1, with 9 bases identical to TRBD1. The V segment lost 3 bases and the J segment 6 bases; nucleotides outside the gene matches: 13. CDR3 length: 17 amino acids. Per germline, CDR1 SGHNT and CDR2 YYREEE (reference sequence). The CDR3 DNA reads TGTGCCAGCAGCTCACCCCCCTTGGGACAGGGAGTCAATGAGCAGTTCTTC. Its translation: CASSSPPLGQGVNEQFF.

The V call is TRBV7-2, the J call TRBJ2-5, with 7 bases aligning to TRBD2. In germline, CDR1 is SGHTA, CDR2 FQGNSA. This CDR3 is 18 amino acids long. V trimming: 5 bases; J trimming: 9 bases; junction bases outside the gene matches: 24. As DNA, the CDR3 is TGTGCCAGCAGCCCCGGTCGGTTCGGGGGGATTACGGGGGAGGCCCAGTACTTC. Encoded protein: CASSPGRFGGITGEAQYF.

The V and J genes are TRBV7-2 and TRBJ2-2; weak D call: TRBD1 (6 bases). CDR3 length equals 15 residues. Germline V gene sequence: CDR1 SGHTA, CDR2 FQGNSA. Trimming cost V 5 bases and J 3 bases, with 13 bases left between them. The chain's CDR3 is CASSARDTYTGELFF. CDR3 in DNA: TGTGCCAGCAGCGCTCGGGACACTTACACCGGGGAGCTGTTTTTT. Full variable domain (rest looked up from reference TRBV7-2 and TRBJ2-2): GAGVSQSPSNKVTEKGKDVELRCDPISGHTALYWYRQSLGQGLEFLIYFQGNSAPDKSGLPSDRFSAERTGGSVSTLTIQRTQQEDSAVYLCASSARDTYTGELFFGEGSRLTVL.